This TCR beta chain originates from a study of T-cell reconstitution after alpha-beta-depleted transplantation in children. Findings of the study overall: Expanded graft clones numbering several hundred reportedly gave rise to alpha-beta T cells about two months after transplant. TCRbeta diversity was high at day 60 in some patients (a result of surviving recipient T cells and thymic progenitors). A year post-transplant, T-cell counts and diversity derived mostly from newly produced T cells.

Researchers prepared the TCRbeta library using unique molecular identifiers, the study reports. TCRdb recomputed calls from the PCR reads with MiXCR, one row per CDR3 protein. The table includes some 300,000 distinct CDR3 sequences, about 9.4% detected once. To note about this clonotype: Its antigen is unidentified.

The sequence derives from a boy under two years old with acute myeloid leukemia, due to receive a stem cell transplant. Material: PBMCs, obtained before TCRalphabeta/CD19-depleted stem cell transplant.

The CDR3 nucleotides are TGTGCCAGCAGCTCGGGACTAGCGGGGGCCGTAACCGGGGAGCTGTTTTTT. Translated: CASSSGLAGAVTGELFF. The J gene is TRBJ2-2, the V gene TRBV11-3; 14 nucleotides agree with TRBD2. With 4 bases clipped from V and 5 bases from J, the junction kept 6 bases outside the gene matches. The CDR3 has 17 amino acids. Germline V lookup: CDR1 SGHNT, CDR2 YENEEA. Based on the CDR3 plus reference TRBV11-3 and TRBJ2-2, the full variable domain is EAGVVQSPRYKIIEKKQPVAFWCNPISGHNTLYWYLQNLGQGPELLIRYENEEAVDDSQLPKDRFSAERLKGVDSTLKIQPAELGDSAVYLCASSSGLAGAVTGELFFGEGSRLTVL.